The 24 T cell receptor beta chains reported below all come from one sample, sequenced in a study of blood T cell repertoires in COVID-19. The table came from immunoSEQ multiplex PCR; TCRdb's copy has only in-frame clones and leaves some out. The repertoire holds 90,000 to 150,000 clones, with 70% to 80% as singletons. The sequenced sample was peripheral blood. The receptors originated from a woman aged 80 or over with acute or convalescent COVID-19.

The CDR3 DNA follows: TGCGCCAGCAGCCAAGGTATAGGACAGGCCTACGAGCAGTACTTC. Protein sequence: CASSQGIGQAYEQYF. J is TRBJ2-7 and V is TRBV4-1, with TRBD1 matching 7 bases. Trimming cost V 1 base and J 2 bases; bases outside gene matches: 5. Germline values: CDR1 MGHRA, CDR2 YSYEKL. CDR3 length: 15 residues.

The V gene is TRBV7-9, the J gene TRBJ2-4, with D possibly being TRBD2 (5 bases). V was pared by 1 base and J by 5 bases, with 9 bases between. The germline CDR1 and CDR2 sequences are SEHNR and FQNEAQ (reference sequence). This CDR3 has 14 residues. Here the CDR3 DNA reads TGTGCCAGCAGCTTAGACTTCGGGGAAAACATTCAGTACTTC. Translating it yields CASSLDFGENIQYF.

V gene TRBV5-4 combines with J gene TRBJ1-1, with TRBD1 matching 8 bases. The CDR3 contains 16 residues. Germline CDR1 and CDR2: SGHNT and YYREEE (reference sequence). Germline trimming cut 4 bases from V and 1 base from J; bases unmatched to any gene: 9. Written as DNA, the CDR3 is TGTGCCAGCAGCCCCGCAGGGGGCCCGCCGAACACTGAAGCTTTCTTT. As protein: CASSPAGGPPNTEAFF.

The CDR3 DNA reads TGTGCCATCAGTTTAACCGGGACAGGGGGCACCGGGGAGCTGTTTTTT. This sequence encodes CAISLTGTGGTGELFF. The chain joins TRBV10-3 to TRBJ2-2; the match to TRBD1 covers 11 bases. Germline V gene lookup returns CDR1 ENHRY and CDR2 SYGVKD. V lost 5 bases to trimming and J lost 4 bases; unmatched junction nucleotides: 6. The CDR3 totals 16 residues.

This clone has only one observation. The V gene is TRBV4-1, the J gene TRBJ2-2, with D possibly matching TRBD2 (5 bases). Trimming removed 0 bases at V and 8 bases at J, with 16 bases between. Per germline, CDR1 MGHRA and CDR2 YSYEKL. The CDR3 runs 16 residues. CDR3 sequence (DNA): TGCGCCAGCAGCCAAGATAGTCCTAGCATCAAAGGGGAGCTGTTTTTT. Residues: CASSQDSPSIKGELFF.

This clone showed up just a few times. The chain combines TRBV7-2 with TRBJ1-5; a weak D match, TRBD1 (6 bases). From germline, CDR1 is SGHTA and CDR2 FQGNSA. The CDR3 covers 13 residues. Deletions cut 6 bases from V and 4 bases from J, with 10 bases between. CDR3 sequence: CASSGGDNQPQHF. CDR3 DNA sequence: TGTGCCAGCAGTGGGGGCGATAATCAGCCCCAGCATTTT.

The chain uses TRBV11-2 and TRBJ1-1; D is perhaps TRBD1 (6 bases). The CDR3 runs to 13 residues. Germline values: CDR1 SGHAT, CDR2 FQNNGV. V was shortened by 7 bases and J by 4 bases, with 13 bases between the two germline ends. CDR3 sequence (DNA): TGTGCCAGCACCGTACAGGGTCCCACTGAAGCTTTCTTT. It encodes CASTVQGPTEAFF.

This sequence joins TRBV27 and TRBJ1-2; maybe TRBD1 (5 bases). Trimming shortened V by 1 base and J by 8 bases, and 14 bases separated the two germline ends. Germline V lookup: CDR1 MNHEY, CDR2 SMNVEV (reference sequence). The CDR3 has 14 amino acids. This chain's CDR3 is CASSLWGGERGYTF. CDR3 bases: TGTGCCAGCAGTTTATGGGGGGGAGAGAGAGGCTACACCTTC.

The V and J genes are TRBV28 and TRBJ2-4; no clear D gene. The CDR3 loop spans 14 amino acids. V lost 3 bases to trimming and J lost 0 bases, with 6 bases between them. CDR1 is MDHEN, CDR2 SYDVKM, per germline. For the CDR3, the DNA is TGTGCCAGCAGTTTGCAGTTAGCCAAAAACATTCAGTACTTC. It yields the protein CASSLQLAKNIQYF.

The chain uses TRBV7-8 and TRBJ2-1; D gene unclear. Germline CDR1 and CDR2: SGHVS and FQNEAQ. V was trimmed by 0 bases and J by 6 bases, leaving 21 bases between them. The CDR3 is made up of 18 amino acids. DNA for the CDR3: TGTGCCAGCAGCTTAGCGCGGTTATCCACTTGGCTCCTCAATGAGCAGTTCTTC. Translated, it gives CASSLARLSTWLLNEQFF.

The chain combines TRBV3-1 (or the pseudogene TRBV3-2) with TRBJ2-2; D may be TRBD1 (6 bases). V was trimmed by 5 bases and J by 3 bases, leaving 10 bases between them. Germline assignment: CDR1 LGHDT and CDR2 YNNKEL (reference sequence). CDR3 length: 14 residues. The CDR3 protein is CASSRAGDTGELFF. In DNA form, the CDR3 reads TGTGCCAGCAGCAGGGCAGGGGACACCGGGGAGCTGTTTTTT.

The chain employs TRBV12-3 or TRBV12-4 and TRBJ1-1, with 7 bases aligning to TRBD1. The CDR3 extends over 12 amino acids. With 6 bases clipped from V and 8 bases from J, the junction kept 6 bases outside the gene matches. Here the CDR3 DNA reads TGTGCCAGCAGCTCGACAGGGACCGAAGCTTTCTTT. Its protein is CASSSTGTEAFF.

This clone was detected a few times. This chain joins TRBV5-4 and TRBJ2-2; perhaps TRBD1 as D (5 bases). The germline CDR1 and CDR2 sequences are SGHNT and YYREEE (reference sequence). The CDR3 length is 13 residues. V gave up 4 bases and J gave up 8 bases, with 12 bases separating them. The CDR3 coding sequence is TGTGCCAGCAGCGCCAGCTACAGGGGGGAGCTGTTTTTT. Amino acid sequence: CASSASYRGELFF.

The chain joins TRBV5-1 to TRBJ2-2, with D maybe TRBD1 (6 bases). V was pared by 5 bases and J by 6 bases, with 14 bases between. This CDR3 is 14 amino acids long. Germline V lookup: CDR1 SGHRS, CDR2 YFSETQ. The CDR3 DNA is TGCGCCAGCAGATCTACAGGGTCCCCCGGGGAGCTGTTTTTT. Its translation: CASRSTGSPGELFF.

This chain joins TRBV10-1 and TRBJ2-5; the match to TRBD1 covers 8 bases. The CDR3 sequence is 17 residues long. V shed 2 bases, J shed 4 bases, and the junction held 12 bases outside the gene matches. Germline V gene sequence: CDR1 WNHNN, CDR2 SYGVQD (reference sequence). The CDR3 DNA sequence: TGCGCCAGCAGTGAGCCCGAAGTACAGGGGGGAACAGAGACCCAGTACTTC. This encodes CASSEPEVQGGTETQYF.

The CDR3, as DNA: TGTGCCAGCCATCACCTGGCAGGGGGCACAGATACGCAGTATTTT. Amino acid sequence: CASHHLAGGTDTQYF. The rearrangement links TRBV28 to TRBJ2-3; TRBD1 is a possible D gene (6 bases). The V gene's germline CDR1 is MDHEN and CDR2 SYDVKM. The ends were cut back, 8 bases at V and 1 base at J, with 16 bases in the middle. The length of the CDR3 is 15 residues.

This chain links TRBV6-5 with TRBJ1-2; 9 bases map to TRBD1. V was clipped by 6 bases and J by 7 bases; unmatched bases: 9. CDR3 length: 14 residues. The germline V gene has CDR1 MNHEY and CDR2 SVGAGI. The CDR3 DNA follows: TGTGCCAGCAGGCAATCACAGGGGGCAGGTGGCTACACCTTC. Translation: CASRQSQGAGGYTF.

The chain recombines TRBV18 with TRBJ1-1, with a weak D call TRBD1 (6 bases). This CDR3 comprises 13 residues. The germline V gene encodes CDR1 KGHSH and CDR2 LQKENI. V was shortened by 5 bases and J by 4 bases, with 11 bases between the two germline ends. CDR3 sequence: CASSSTGSTEAFF. CDR3 DNA sequence: TGTGCCAGCTCATCGACAGGTAGCACTGAAGCTTTCTTT.

This clone appeared once. V gene TRBV10-1 combines with J gene TRBJ2-7, with 8 nucleotides matching TRBD1. Unmatched junction bases numbered 12, after V lost 7 bases and J lost 4 bases. The CDR3 spans 15 residues. Germline CDR1 and CDR2: WNHNN and SYGVQD (reference sequence). The CDR3 bases are TGCGCCAGCACGACAGCCGACAGGGGTTTATACGAGCAGTACTTC. Its protein is CASTTADRGLYEQYF.

The V gene is TRBV15, the J gene TRBJ2-1; no clear D gene. Germline CDR1 LNHNV, CDR2 YYDKDF (reference sequence). Trimming removed 5 bases from V and 3 bases from J, with 14 bases in between. CDR3 length: 15 residues. CDR3 protein: CATSPISPDYNEQFF. In DNA form, the CDR3 reads TGTGCCACCAGCCCCATTAGCCCCGACTACAATGAGCAGTTCTTC.

This clone was recorded a few times. V gene TRBV2 combines with J gene TRBJ1-5, with D possibly TRBD1 on 5 matching bases. CDR1 is SNHLY, CDR2 FYNNEI, per germline. V was cut by 6 bases and J by 5 bases, with 11 bases left in between. This CDR3 is 13 amino acids long. As DNA, the CDR3 is TGTGCCAGCAGGGGGCTTAGGGATCAGCCCCAGCATTTT. Amino acid sequence: CASRGLRDQPQHF.

This clone came up a few times. The J gene is TRBJ2-4, the V gene TRBV7-8; TRBD1 matches at 7 bases. The J segment lost 2 bases and the V segment lost 5 bases, leaving 9 bases of the junction unmatched. There are 16 residues in the CDR3. CDR1 and CDR2 from the germline V gene are SGHVS and FQNEAQ. The CDR3 nucleotides are TGTGCCAGCAGCGGAGACAGGGTACTAACCAAAAACATTCAGTACTTC. Translating gives CASSGDRVLTKNIQYF.

The count of this clone is one. The CDR3 is CASSYVLTPDEAFF. The CDR3 bases are TGTGCCAGCAGTTACGTACTGACTCCCGATGAAGCTTTCTTT. The V call is TRBV6-5, the J call TRBJ1-1; D remains ambiguous. This CDR3 is built from 14 residues. The germline CDR1 and CDR2 sequences are MNHEY and SVGAGI. V lost 2 bases and J lost 7, with 14 bases in between.

This sequence joins TRBV7-2 and TRBJ1-6; D might be TRBD1 (6 bases). Germline loops: CDR1 SGHTA, CDR2 FQGNSA. The CDR3 has 15 amino acids. V shed 1 base and J shed 7 bases, with 11 bases lying between them. The CDR3: CASSLVRTENSPLHF. CDR3 sequence (DNA): TGTGCCAGCAGCTTAGTAAGGACAGAGAATTCACCCCTCCACTTT.